A selection of T cell receptor beta chains follows, all from one sample in a study of blood T cell repertoires in COVID-19. TCRdb keeps only in-frame clones here, not all; method: immunoSEQ multiplex PCR. The sample includes around 300,000 clones, under 90% of them seen just once. Sequenced sample: peripheral blood. Receptor source: a woman in her 30s with COVID-19, enrolled during active disease. Both conserved end residues are part of each CDR3. Each record gives: CDR3 DNA, CDR3 protein, clone size, D gene, J gene, V gene. D genes are given only for firm matches. Clone size is shown for a subset of rows, as once, few, many or a class of expanded clone.

TGCGCCAGCAGCGTTTCAGCCCCAGGGAAGACTGAAGCTTTCTTT | CASSVSAPGKTEAFF | - | - | TRBJ1-1 | TRBV4-1
TGTGCCAGCAGTTGGGGACTGAGCGGTGAGCAGTTCTTC | CASSWGLSGEQFF | once | - | TRBJ2-1 | TRBV12-3/TRBV12-4
TGTGCCAGTAGTGACAGGGAAGGGTCGGTCACTGAAGCTTTCTTT | CASSDREGSVTEAFF | - | TRBD1 | TRBJ1-1 | TRBV19
TGTGCCAGCAGCTTGGATCAGAATGGCTACACCTTC | CASSLDQNGYTF | - | - | TRBJ1-2 | TRBV5-4
TGTGCCAGCAGCAAGGGGGGACAGTTCTACTCTGGAAACACCATATATTTT | CASSKGGQFYSGNTIYF | - | - | TRBJ1-3 | TRBV21-1
TGTGCCAGCAGTTTTTCAGGGGTGGGGTCTAACTATGGCTACACCTTC | CASSFSGVGSNYGYTF | few | - | TRBJ1-2 | TRBV27
TGTGCCAGCAGCTACATAAATCAGCCCCAGCATTTT | CASSYINQPQHF | once | - | TRBJ1-5 | TRBV5-6
TGTGCCAGCAGTTACGTGTGGGACAGGGACTGGACAGATACGCAGTATTTT | CASSYVWDRDWTDTQYF | - | TRBD1 | TRBJ2-3 | TRBV27
TGTGCCAGCACCGTGGGCCCGCAGCCCCAGCATTTT | CASTVGPQPQHF | - | - | TRBJ1-5 | TRBV28
TGTGCCAGCAGGTCTGAGGGTTCTGGCTATGGCTACACCTTC | CASRSEGSGYGYTF | - | - | TRBJ1-2 | TRBV6-5
TGTGCCAGCAGTGAAGACAGGAGCTCCTATAATTCACCCCTCCACTTT | CASSEDRSSYNSPLHF | - | - | TRBJ1-6 | TRBV6-1
TGTGCCAGCACTGGACAGGGGCTATCTGGGGCCAACGTCCTGACTTTC | CASTGQGLSGANVLTF | - | TRBD1 | TRBJ2-6 | TRBV2
TGTGCCAGCAGCTCCTCGACTGGACAGAGAAACACCATATATTTT | CASSSSTGQRNTIYF | - | - | TRBJ1-3 | TRBV11-2
TGTGCCAGCAGCCCGCCGCACAGGGGAACTGAAGCTTTCTTT | CASSPPHRGTEAFF | - | TRBD1 | TRBJ1-1 | TRBV7-9
TGTGCCAGCAGCTACGGACAGGGAGGAGGAGGCTACACCTTC | CASSYGQGGGGYTF | - | TRBD1 | TRBJ1-2 | TRBV7-2
TGTGCCAGCAGCGTAGCTACGGACTCCTCCACGGCTTTCTTT | CASSVATDSSTAFF | - | - | TRBJ1-1 | TRBV9
TGTGCCAGTAGTATGAGAAGGGACAGGGTGAAGGGAAGCAATCAGCCCCAGCATTTT | CASSMRRDRVKGSNQPQHF | - | TRBD1 | TRBJ1-5 | TRBV19
TGTGCCATCAGTGTGTCACGGGGGGAGGAGACCCAGTACTTC | CAISVSRGEETQYF | - | TRBD2 | TRBJ2-5 | TRBV10-3
TGTGCCAGCCGCGGGGACAGGGACTACGAGCAGTACTTC | CASRGDRDYEQYF | - | TRBD1 | TRBJ2-7 | TRBV18
TGCGCCAGCAGCGAGGACACGGGGGGCACTGAAGCTTTCTTT | CASSEDTGGTEAFF | - | - | TRBJ1-1 | TRBV5-1
TGCGCCAGCAGCTTACAGCCAGACAGGGTGAACGAGCAGTACTTC | CASSLQPDRVNEQYF | - | TRBD1 | TRBJ2-7 | TRBV5-1
TGTGCCAGCAGCCTTACATCGGACAGGGGCATCTATGGCTACACCTTC | CASSLTSDRGIYGYTF | - | TRBD1 | TRBJ1-2 | TRBV3-1/TRBV3-2
TGTGCCAGCAGTTCGTCTAGCGGGAGGACAGATACGCAGTATTTT | CASSSSSGRTDTQYF | - | TRBD2 | TRBJ2-3 | TRBV28
TGTGCCAGCAGCCCACAGGGGGCAGTTTCTGGAAACACCATATATTTT | CASSPQGAVSGNTIYF | once | TRBD1 | TRBJ1-3 | TRBV5-5
TGTGCCAGCAGTGACGACAGGGGAAGCAATCAGCCCCAGCATTTT | CASSDDRGSNQPQHF | - | TRBD1 | TRBJ1-5 | TRBV6-1
TGTGCCAGCAGCTTGGGGGGCCTAGCGGGAATGCATGAGCAGTTCTTC | CASSLGGLAGMHEQFF | - | TRBD2 | TRBJ2-1 | TRBV5-4
TGCGCCAGCAGCTTGAATGGAGAAGGTGAGCAGTTCTTC | CASSLNGEGEQFF | - | - | TRBJ2-1 | TRBV5-1
TGTGCCACCAGTGGCATACGGGACTCCGGTCGGGAGACCCAGTACTTC | CATSGIRDSGRETQYF | - | - | TRBJ2-5 | TRBV24-1
TGTGCCAGCAGTGATGGGATTAGCGGGAGCCCAGGATACTTC | CASSDGISGSPGYF | - | TRBD2 | TRBJ2-5 | TRBV25-1
TGTGCCAGCAGCCAAGGACGAGGGCAGGGCGGAGGGTCCTACGAGCAGTACTTC | CASSQGRGQGGGSYEQYF | - | - | TRBJ2-7 | TRBV4-2
TGTGCCAGCAGTTTATTTTTTGGAGGGCAGCCCCAGCATTTT | CASSLFFGGQPQHF | - | - | TRBJ1-5 | TRBV27